This entry lists 5 T cell receptor beta chains sequenced from one sample in a study of blood T cell repertoires in COVID-19. Repertoires were generated with immunoSEQ multiplex PCR, while TCRdb's copy carries only in-frame clones and drops some. There are 45,000 to 70,000 clones in the sample; more than 75% occur only once, and 6.5% to 8.5% lies in the top ten. Sequencing was carried out using peripheral blood. The receptors stem from a man between 60 and 70 years old with acute or convalescent COVID-19.

The chain couples TRBV6-5 to TRBJ2-1, with 7 bases lining up with TRBD2. The V gene end was trimmed by 11 bases and the J gene end by 2 bases; junction bases not matched to a gene: 6. Germline loops: CDR1 MNHEY, CDR2 SVGAGI. The CDR3 consists of 13 residues. CDR3 residues: CAGPAGTYNEQFF. The CDR3 DNA is TGTGCCGGACCAGCGGGGACCTACAATGAGCAGTTCTTC.

V is TRBV7-6 and J is TRBJ2-2; 10 bases fit TRBD2. CDR3 length: 16 residues. V lost 0 bases, J lost 5 bases, and 3 bases stayed unmatched. CDR1 SGHVS and CDR2 FNYEAQ come from the germline V gene. CDR3 sequence (DNA): TGTGCCAGCAGCTTAGCGGGACTAGCGAGAACCGGGGAGCTGTTTTTT. Its translation: CASSLAGLARTGELFF.

The chain links TRBV7-9 to TRBJ2-6; TRBD2 is a possible D gene (5 bases). The CDR3 runs to 16 residues. V was trimmed by 4 bases and J by 4 bases, leaving 14 bases between them. CDR1 and CDR2 from the germline V gene are SEHNR and FQNEAQ (reference sequence). The CDR3 DNA sequence: TGTGCCAGCAGCTCGTCAGGAAGAGGGGGGGCCAACGTCCTGACTTTC. Translating gives CASSSSGRGGANVLTF.

The chain carries TRBV29-1 and TRBJ1-2; 8 bases match TRBD1. V lost 7 bases and J lost 4; bases outside the gene matches: 8. This CDR3 region has 13 residues. Germline-derived CDR1 and CDR2 are SQVTM and ANQGSEA. In DNA, the CDR3 is TGCAGCGCTGCAGGGGGCGTTGGCTATGGCTACACCTTC. Translation: CSAAGGVGYGYTF.

V and J are TRBV27 and TRBJ2-4; tentatively, D is TRBD1 (6 bases). This CDR3 spans 15 amino acids. With 6 bases removed from V and 4 bases from J, the gap between germline ends came to 16 bases. The germline CDR1 and CDR2 sequences are MNHEY and SMNVEV (reference sequence). This CDR3 is CASSSLGHAKNIQYF. CDR3 DNA: TGTGCCAGCAGCTCCCTGGGACACGCTAAAAACATTCAGTACTTC.